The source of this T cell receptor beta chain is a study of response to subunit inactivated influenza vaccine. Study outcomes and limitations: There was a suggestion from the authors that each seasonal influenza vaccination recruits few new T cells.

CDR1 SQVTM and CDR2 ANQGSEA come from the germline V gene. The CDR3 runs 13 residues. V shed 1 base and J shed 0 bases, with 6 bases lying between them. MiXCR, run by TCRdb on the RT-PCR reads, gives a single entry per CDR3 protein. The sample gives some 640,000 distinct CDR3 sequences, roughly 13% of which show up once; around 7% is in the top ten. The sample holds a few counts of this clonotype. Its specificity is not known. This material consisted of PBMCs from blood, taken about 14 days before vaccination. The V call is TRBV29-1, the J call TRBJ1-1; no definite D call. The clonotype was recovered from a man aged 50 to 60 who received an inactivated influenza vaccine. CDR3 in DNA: TGCAGCGTTGAAGTTCCGTTGAACACTGAAGCTTTCTTT. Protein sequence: CSVEVPLNTEAFF.